The 30 T cell receptor beta chains presented below share a single source sample, sequenced in a study of cytomegalovirus exposure and HLA in healthy donors. The PCR had 60 Vbeta and 13 Jbeta primers. The protocol was immunoSEQ multiplex PCR, while the TCRdb copy is restricted to in-frame clones and leaves out a portion. Its clone listing holds tens of thousands of clones. Sequencing used PBMCs. These TCRs come from a boy younger than 18 in good health and CMV-seronegative.

J is TRBJ1-5 and V is TRBV18; D is ambiguous. Germline loops: CDR1 KGHSH, CDR2 LQKENI. V was cut by 2 bases and J by 4 bases, with 18 bases left in between. The CDR3 covers 17 residues. Here the CDR3 DNA reads TGTGCCAGCTCACCAAGGGAGAACGGGGAGGTGAATCAGCCCCAGCATTTT. Translation: CASSPRENGEVNQPQHF.

The J gene is TRBJ2-7, the V gene TRBV2, with D possibly being TRBD1 (6 bases). Germline V gives CDR1 SNHLY, CDR2 FYNNEI. The CDR3 spans 14 residues. V gave up 5 bases and J gave up 1 base, with 12 bases separating them. The CDR3 sequence is CASSNDRSSYEQYF. CDR3 coding DNA: TGTGCCAGCAGTAACGACAGGAGTTCCTACGAGCAGTACTTC. Full variable domain (rest looked up from reference TRBV2 and TRBJ2-7): EPEVTQTPSHQVTQMGQEVILRCVPISNHLYFYWYRQILGQKVEFLVSFYNNEISEKSEIFDDQFSVERPDGSNFTLKIRSTKLEDSAMYFCASSNDRSSYEQYFGPGTRLTVT.

This chain connects TRBV6-5 to TRBJ2-5, with TRBD1 identical over 7 bases. Trimming cost V 4 bases and J 2 bases; bases outside gene matches: 10. The CDR3 contains 16 residues. Looked up from germline, CDR1 is MNHEY and CDR2 is SVGAGI. CDR3 amino acids: CASSLFGTADQETQYF. The CDR3 DNA reads TGTGCCAGCAGTTTGTTTGGGACAGCAGATCAAGAGACCCAGTACTTC.

J is TRBJ1-5 and V is TRBV10-3, with 7 bases fitting TRBD1. From germline, CDR1 is ENHRY and CDR2 SYGVKD. V was pared by 3 bases and J by 3 bases, with 5 bases of the junction left unmatched. The CDR3 contains 15 residues. The DNA for the CDR3 is TGTGCCATCAGTGACCCGGGACAGTCCAATCAGCCCCAGCATTTT. Translating gives CAISDPGQSNQPQHF.

The chain uses TRBV18 and TRBJ1-1; D might be TRBD1 (6 bases). This CDR3 has 16 amino acids. Germline-derived CDR1 and CDR2 are KGHSH and LQKENI. Trimming pared 2 bases from V and 3 bases from J, leaving 16 bases between. In nucleotides, the CDR3 is TGTGCCAGCTCACCAAAGGCGGGGGGGGCGTACACTGAAGCTTTCTTT. Translating it yields CASSPKAGGAYTEAFF.

The chain couples TRBV6-5 to TRBJ1-4; 10 positions agree with TRBD1. CDR3 size: 16 residues. Germline V lookup: CDR1 MNHEY, CDR2 SVGAGI. V lost 0 bases to trimming and J lost 8 bases; unmatched junction nucleotides: 6. The DNA for the CDR3 is TGTGCCAGCAGTTACTCGATCGGGACAGGGGACGAAAAACTGTTTTTT. It is translated as CASSYSIGTGDEKLFF.

V usage is TRBV4-3 and J usage is TRBJ2-7; TRBD2 matches 7 bases. The germline gives CDR1 LGHNA, CDR2 YSLEER. V was pared by 0 bases and J by 1 base, with 6 bases of the junction left unmatched. The CDR3 extends over 16 amino acids. The CDR3 DNA reads as TGCGCCAGCAGCCAAGAGGCAACTAGCGCTTCCTACGAGCAGTACTTC. It specifies CASSQEATSASYEQYF.

This rearrangement joins TRBV2 to TRBJ2-1; TRBD2 agrees at 12 bases. V gave up 4 bases and J gave up 9 bases; unmatched junction bases: 7. The length of the CDR3 is 15 residues. Germline CDR1 is SNHLY and CDR2 is FYNNEI. The CDR3 sequence is CASSVKLAGGGEQFF. Written as DNA, the CDR3 is TGTGCCAGCAGTGTAAAGCTAGCGGGAGGGGGTGAGCAGTTCTTC.

To note about this clone: Mismatch with germline at one junction end may stem from a read error. The same CDR3 also results from other DNA sequences found in this sample. The chain has TRBV30 and TRBJ1-4; maybe TRBD1 (5 bases). The CDR3 is 14 amino acids. CDR1 and CDR2 from the germline V gene are GTSNPN and SVGIG (reference sequence). CDR3 nucleotide sequence: TGCGCCTGTATGTACCAGGGTTTGAAAGAAAAACTGTTTTTT. Translating gives CACMYQGLKEKLFF. Filled out from reference TRBV30 and TRBJ1-4, the complete variable domain reads SQTIHQWPATLVQPVGSPLSLECTVEGTSNPNLYWYRQAAGRGLQLLFYSVGIGQISSEVPQNLSASRPQDRQFILSSKKLLLSDSGFYLCACMYQGLKEKLFFGSGTQLSVL.

This chain joins TRBV2 and TRBJ1-4, with D maybe TRBD1 (6 bases). The V end was cut by 4 bases, the J end by 6 bases, with 12 bases between. The length of the CDR3 is 14 residues. Per germline, CDR1 SNHLY and CDR2 FYNNEI. In DNA form, the CDR3 reads TGTGCCAGCAGTGGAACAGGGTTTGATGAAAAACTGTTTTTT. This translates into CASSGTGFDEKLFF.

The CDR3 sequence is CASSRGGNTRTANYGYTF. In DNA form, the CDR3 reads TGTGCCAGCAGCCGAGGAGGGAATACCAGGACGGCTAACTATGGCTACACCTTC. The chain joins TRBV4-2 to TRBJ1-2, with D uncertain. Looked up from germline, CDR1 is LGHNA and CDR2 is YNFKEQ. The CDR3 loop spans 18 amino acids. The V end lost 4 bases, the J end lost 0 bases, and 21 bases lay between the germline ends.

In DNA, the CDR3 is TGTGCCAGCAGCGGGGTGGGGGGGAGGAACACTGAAGCTTTCTTT. It codes for CASSGVGGRNTEAFF. This rearrangement joins TRBV7-8 to TRBJ1-1; maybe TRBD1 (5 bases). Germline loops: CDR1 SGHVS, CDR2 FQNEAQ. Between the trimmed V and J ends, which lost 5 bases and 1 base, there was a span of 14 bases. This CDR3 contains 15 residues.

As regards this clone: Germline and junction disagree at one end, which may indicate a read error. The sample holds other DNA sequences that translate to the same CDR3. The chain joins TRBV5-6 to TRBJ2-1; 10 bases are a match to TRBD2. The CDR3 consists of 17 residues. CDR1 and CDR2 from the germline V gene are SGHDT and YYEEEE. The CDR3 nucleotides are TGCGCCAGCAGCTTGGAGGGACTAGCGTTCTCCTACAATGAGCAGTTCTTC. Translated: CASSLEGLAFSYNEQFF.

This rearrangement joins TRBV13 to TRBJ2-7; TRBD2 might be the D (6 bases). This CDR3 region has 13 residues. Germline loops: CDR1 PRHDT, CDR2 FYEKMQ (reference sequence). V dropped 4 bases and J dropped 4 bases, with 11 bases sitting between them. The CDR3 bases are TGTGCCAGCAGCTACCTGACTAGTTACGAGCAGTACTTC. This codes for CASSYLTSYEQYF.

The chain joins TRBV25-1 to TRBJ1-1; D is unclear. V gave up 4 bases and J gave up 0 bases, with 9 bases separating them. Per the germline V gene, CDR1 is MGHDK and CDR2 is SYGVNS. The CDR3 totals 14 residues. This CDR3 is CASSGVGLNTEAFF. CDR3 nucleotides: TGTGCCAGCAGTGGAGTCGGTTTGAACACTGAAGCTTTCTTT. The variable domain in full, with the rest retrieved from reference TRBV25-1 and TRBJ1-1, is EADIYQTPRYLVIGTGKKITLECSQTMGHDKMYWYQQDPGMELHLIHYSYGVNSTEKGDLSSESTVSRIRTEHFPLTLESARPSHTSQYLCASSGVGLNTEAFFGQGTRLTVV.

The rearrangement joins TRBV19 to TRBJ2-5; D not certain. The last part of the DNA fits TRBJ2-7 better; the J call may be wrong. Germline-derived CDR1 and CDR2 are LNHDA and SQIVND (reference sequence). CDR3 length: 13 amino acids. The chain's CDR3 is CASTPAGTYEQYF. Written as DNA, the CDR3 is TGTGCCAGTACCCCCGCAGGCACCTACGAGCAGTACTTC.

The rearrangement links TRBV27 to TRBJ2-5; 9 bases line up with TRBD1. The germline CDR1 and CDR2 sequences are MNHEY and SMNVEV (reference sequence). The CDR3 contains 14 residues. After removal of 2 bases from V and 5 bases from J, the junction contained 3 bases not matched to a gene. The CDR3 loop is CASSLGTGRETQYF. The CDR3 region has the DNA TGTGCCAGCAGTTTAGGGACAGGGAGGGAGACCCAGTACTTC.

The chain joins TRBV2 to TRBJ2-7; D may be TRBD1 (5 bases). The CDR3 extends over 13 amino acids. Germline V CDR1 and CDR2: SNHLY, FYNNEI. V was pared by 6 bases and J by 2 bases, with 11 bases between. DNA of the CDR3: TGTGCCAGCAGACAGGAGCCTCCCTACGAGCAGTACTTC. Protein product: CASRQEPPYEQYF.

The chain is built from TRBV4-3 and TRBJ1-1; 12 bases map to TRBD1. Germline CDR1 and CDR2: LGHNA and YSLEER. The CDR3 covers 15 residues. The V gene end was trimmed by 4 bases and the J gene end by 6 bases; junction bases not matched to a gene: 6. The CDR3 DNA is TGCGCCAGCAGCCGGGACAGGGGGCTCTTCTCTGAAGCTTTCTTT. Protein sequence: CASSRDRGLFSEAFF.

This chain uses TRBV5-4 with TRBJ2-2, with 9 bases aligning to TRBD2. V shed 1 base and J 3 bases; nucleotides not matched to a gene: 1. The CDR3 sequence is 15 residues long. Germline V CDR1 and CDR2: SGHNT, YYREEE (reference sequence). As DNA, the CDR3 is TGTGCCAGCAGCTTGACTAGCGGGCACACCGGGGAGCTGTTTTTT. It yields the protein CASSLTSGHTGELFF.

The chain joins TRBV29-1 to TRBJ2-3; weak D call: TRBD2 (6 bases). The CDR3 loop spans 15 amino acids. Per germline, CDR1 SQVTM and CDR2 ANQGSEA. Trimming shortened V by 2 bases and J by 2 bases, and 14 bases separated the two germline ends. DNA for the CDR3: TGCAGCGTTGAAAAATTGGAGGGGACCACAGATACGCAGTATTTT. Protein: CSVEKLEGTTDTQYF.

This chain connects TRBV18 to TRBJ2-5; TRBD2 matches at 11 bases. The CDR3 extends over 17 amino acids. J gave up 2 bases and V 4 bases, and 9 bases lay outside the gene matches. Germline CDR1 KGHSH, CDR2 LQKENI. The CDR3 here is CASSLFGTSGQQETQYF. Written as DNA, the CDR3 is TGTGCCAGCTCACTTTTCGGGACTAGCGGACAACAAGAGACCCAGTACTTC.

The chain employs TRBV5-4 and TRBJ2-1; tentative D call: TRBD2 (6 bases). The CDR3 length is 15 residues. Germline loops: CDR1 SGHNT, CDR2 YYREEE (reference sequence). V lost 4 bases, J lost 7 bases, and 18 bases lay in between. DNA for the CDR3: TGTGCCAGCAGCCCACCGGGCCCCCGGGGGAATGAGCAGTTCTTC. Its protein is CASSPPGPRGNEQFF. Using reference TRBV5-4 and TRBJ2-1 for the parts outside the CDR3, the full variable domain is ETGVTQSPTHLIKTRGQQVTLRCSSQSGHNTVSWYQQALGQGPQFIFQYYREEENGRGNFPPRFSGLQFPNYSSELNVNALELDDSALYLCASSPPGPRGNEQFFGPGTRLTVL.

The rearrangement joins TRBV18 to TRBJ2-5, with 8 bases identical to TRBD1. V gave up 6 bases and J gave up 2 bases; unmatched junction bases: 14. CDR3 size: 17 residues. The germline V gene has CDR1 KGHSH and CDR2 LQKENI. CDR3 sequence: CASSDPNQGQEQETQYF. The CDR3 nucleotides are TGTGCCAGCTCGGATCCGAACCAGGGACAGGAACAAGAGACCCAGTACTTC. Together with reference TRBV18 and TRBJ2-5, the CDR3 gives the full variable domain: NAGVMQNPRHLVRRRGQEARLRCSPMKGHSHVYWYRQLPEEGLKFMVYLQKENIIDESGMPKERFSAEFPKEGPSILRIQQVVRGDSAAYFCASSDPNQGQEQETQYFGPGTRLLVL.

This chain links TRBV6-5 with TRBJ1-2; 9 bases are shared with TRBD1. CDR1 MNHEY and CDR2 SVGAGI come from the germline V gene. The J segment lost 7 bases and the V segment lost 6 bases, leaving 9 bases of the junction unmatched. The CDR3 is 14 residues long. The CDR3 sequence: CASRTGTGSGGYTF. CDR3 in DNA: TGTGCCAGCAGAACCGGGACAGGGTCGGGTGGCTACACCTTC.

Comment on this clone: The sample contains more than one DNA sequence encoding this CDR3. V gene TRBV7-2 combines with J gene TRBJ2-3, with D maybe TRBD1 (6 bases). CDR1 is SGHTA and CDR2 is FQGNSA in the germline V gene. This CDR3 region has 15 residues. The germline V and J ends were trimmed by 1 base and 0 bases, with 8 bases remaining between them. The CDR3: CASSLVQGSTDTQYF. As DNA, the CDR3 is TGTGCCAGCAGCTTAGTACAGGGTAGCACAGATACGCAGTATTTT.

The chain carries TRBV9 and TRBJ1-3; D is unresolved. The V end was cut by 0 bases, the J end by 2 bases, with 12 bases between. The germline V gene encodes CDR1 SGDLS and CDR2 YYNGEE. CDR3 length equals 16 residues. The CDR3 bases are TGTGCCAGCAGCGTAGAATCAGGATCAGCTGGAAACACCATATATTTT. Amino acids: CASSVESGSAGNTIYF.

The V and J genes are TRBV29-1 and TRBJ2-1; possibly TRBD2 for D (5 bases). V dropped 4 bases and J dropped 5 bases, with 15 bases sitting between them. CDR1 and CDR2 (germline): SQVTM, ANQGSEA. The CDR3 has 14 residues. CDR3 sequence: CSVVNGIGDNEQFF. DNA for the CDR3: TGCAGCGTTGTGAACGGGATCGGGGACAATGAGCAGTTCTTC.

The chain recombines TRBV5-1 with TRBJ1-2; D is possibly TRBD1 (6 bases). Germline CDR1 and CDR2: SGHRS and YFSETQ. V lost 4 bases and J 4 bases, leaving 17 bases between the germline ends. This CDR3 comprises 15 residues. As DNA, the CDR3 is TGCGCCAGCAGCCCTTCGTCGGACAGCCTCTATGGCTACACCTTC. This translates into CASSPSSDSLYGYTF.

The chain links TRBV2 to TRBJ1-4, with 8 bases identical to TRBD1. This CDR3 is built from 20 residues. Trimming at V came to 6 bases and at J to 0 bases, leaving 18 bases not matched to a gene. Germline values: CDR1 SNHLY, CDR2 FYNNEI. CDR3: CASSQAPRDRFIATNEKLFF. The CDR3 nucleotides read TGTGCCAGCAGCCAAGCCCCCCGGGACAGGTTTATCGCAACTAATGAAAAACTGTTTTTT. Supplemented by reference TRBV2 and TRBJ1-4, the full variable domain reads EPEVTQTPSHQVTQMGQEVILRCVPISNHLYFYWYRQILGQKVEFLVSFYNNEISEKSEIFDDQFSVERPDGSNFTLKIRSTKLEDSAMYFCASSQAPRDRFIATNEKLFFGSGTQLSVL.